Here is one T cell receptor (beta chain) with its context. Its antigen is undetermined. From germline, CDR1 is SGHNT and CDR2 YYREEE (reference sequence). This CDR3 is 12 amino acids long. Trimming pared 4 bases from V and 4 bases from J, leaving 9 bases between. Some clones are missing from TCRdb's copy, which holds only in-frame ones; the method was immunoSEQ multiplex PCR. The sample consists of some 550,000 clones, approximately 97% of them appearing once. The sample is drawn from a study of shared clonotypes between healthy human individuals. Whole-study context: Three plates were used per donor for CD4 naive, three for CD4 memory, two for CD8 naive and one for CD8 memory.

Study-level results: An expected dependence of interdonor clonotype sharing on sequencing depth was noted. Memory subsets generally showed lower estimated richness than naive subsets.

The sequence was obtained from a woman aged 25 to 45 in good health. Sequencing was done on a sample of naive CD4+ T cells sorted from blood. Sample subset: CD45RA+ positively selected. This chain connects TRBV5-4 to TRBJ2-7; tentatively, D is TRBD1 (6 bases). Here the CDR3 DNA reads TGTGCCAGCAGCCATGGACAGTACGAGCAGTACTTC. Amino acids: CASSHGQYEQYF.